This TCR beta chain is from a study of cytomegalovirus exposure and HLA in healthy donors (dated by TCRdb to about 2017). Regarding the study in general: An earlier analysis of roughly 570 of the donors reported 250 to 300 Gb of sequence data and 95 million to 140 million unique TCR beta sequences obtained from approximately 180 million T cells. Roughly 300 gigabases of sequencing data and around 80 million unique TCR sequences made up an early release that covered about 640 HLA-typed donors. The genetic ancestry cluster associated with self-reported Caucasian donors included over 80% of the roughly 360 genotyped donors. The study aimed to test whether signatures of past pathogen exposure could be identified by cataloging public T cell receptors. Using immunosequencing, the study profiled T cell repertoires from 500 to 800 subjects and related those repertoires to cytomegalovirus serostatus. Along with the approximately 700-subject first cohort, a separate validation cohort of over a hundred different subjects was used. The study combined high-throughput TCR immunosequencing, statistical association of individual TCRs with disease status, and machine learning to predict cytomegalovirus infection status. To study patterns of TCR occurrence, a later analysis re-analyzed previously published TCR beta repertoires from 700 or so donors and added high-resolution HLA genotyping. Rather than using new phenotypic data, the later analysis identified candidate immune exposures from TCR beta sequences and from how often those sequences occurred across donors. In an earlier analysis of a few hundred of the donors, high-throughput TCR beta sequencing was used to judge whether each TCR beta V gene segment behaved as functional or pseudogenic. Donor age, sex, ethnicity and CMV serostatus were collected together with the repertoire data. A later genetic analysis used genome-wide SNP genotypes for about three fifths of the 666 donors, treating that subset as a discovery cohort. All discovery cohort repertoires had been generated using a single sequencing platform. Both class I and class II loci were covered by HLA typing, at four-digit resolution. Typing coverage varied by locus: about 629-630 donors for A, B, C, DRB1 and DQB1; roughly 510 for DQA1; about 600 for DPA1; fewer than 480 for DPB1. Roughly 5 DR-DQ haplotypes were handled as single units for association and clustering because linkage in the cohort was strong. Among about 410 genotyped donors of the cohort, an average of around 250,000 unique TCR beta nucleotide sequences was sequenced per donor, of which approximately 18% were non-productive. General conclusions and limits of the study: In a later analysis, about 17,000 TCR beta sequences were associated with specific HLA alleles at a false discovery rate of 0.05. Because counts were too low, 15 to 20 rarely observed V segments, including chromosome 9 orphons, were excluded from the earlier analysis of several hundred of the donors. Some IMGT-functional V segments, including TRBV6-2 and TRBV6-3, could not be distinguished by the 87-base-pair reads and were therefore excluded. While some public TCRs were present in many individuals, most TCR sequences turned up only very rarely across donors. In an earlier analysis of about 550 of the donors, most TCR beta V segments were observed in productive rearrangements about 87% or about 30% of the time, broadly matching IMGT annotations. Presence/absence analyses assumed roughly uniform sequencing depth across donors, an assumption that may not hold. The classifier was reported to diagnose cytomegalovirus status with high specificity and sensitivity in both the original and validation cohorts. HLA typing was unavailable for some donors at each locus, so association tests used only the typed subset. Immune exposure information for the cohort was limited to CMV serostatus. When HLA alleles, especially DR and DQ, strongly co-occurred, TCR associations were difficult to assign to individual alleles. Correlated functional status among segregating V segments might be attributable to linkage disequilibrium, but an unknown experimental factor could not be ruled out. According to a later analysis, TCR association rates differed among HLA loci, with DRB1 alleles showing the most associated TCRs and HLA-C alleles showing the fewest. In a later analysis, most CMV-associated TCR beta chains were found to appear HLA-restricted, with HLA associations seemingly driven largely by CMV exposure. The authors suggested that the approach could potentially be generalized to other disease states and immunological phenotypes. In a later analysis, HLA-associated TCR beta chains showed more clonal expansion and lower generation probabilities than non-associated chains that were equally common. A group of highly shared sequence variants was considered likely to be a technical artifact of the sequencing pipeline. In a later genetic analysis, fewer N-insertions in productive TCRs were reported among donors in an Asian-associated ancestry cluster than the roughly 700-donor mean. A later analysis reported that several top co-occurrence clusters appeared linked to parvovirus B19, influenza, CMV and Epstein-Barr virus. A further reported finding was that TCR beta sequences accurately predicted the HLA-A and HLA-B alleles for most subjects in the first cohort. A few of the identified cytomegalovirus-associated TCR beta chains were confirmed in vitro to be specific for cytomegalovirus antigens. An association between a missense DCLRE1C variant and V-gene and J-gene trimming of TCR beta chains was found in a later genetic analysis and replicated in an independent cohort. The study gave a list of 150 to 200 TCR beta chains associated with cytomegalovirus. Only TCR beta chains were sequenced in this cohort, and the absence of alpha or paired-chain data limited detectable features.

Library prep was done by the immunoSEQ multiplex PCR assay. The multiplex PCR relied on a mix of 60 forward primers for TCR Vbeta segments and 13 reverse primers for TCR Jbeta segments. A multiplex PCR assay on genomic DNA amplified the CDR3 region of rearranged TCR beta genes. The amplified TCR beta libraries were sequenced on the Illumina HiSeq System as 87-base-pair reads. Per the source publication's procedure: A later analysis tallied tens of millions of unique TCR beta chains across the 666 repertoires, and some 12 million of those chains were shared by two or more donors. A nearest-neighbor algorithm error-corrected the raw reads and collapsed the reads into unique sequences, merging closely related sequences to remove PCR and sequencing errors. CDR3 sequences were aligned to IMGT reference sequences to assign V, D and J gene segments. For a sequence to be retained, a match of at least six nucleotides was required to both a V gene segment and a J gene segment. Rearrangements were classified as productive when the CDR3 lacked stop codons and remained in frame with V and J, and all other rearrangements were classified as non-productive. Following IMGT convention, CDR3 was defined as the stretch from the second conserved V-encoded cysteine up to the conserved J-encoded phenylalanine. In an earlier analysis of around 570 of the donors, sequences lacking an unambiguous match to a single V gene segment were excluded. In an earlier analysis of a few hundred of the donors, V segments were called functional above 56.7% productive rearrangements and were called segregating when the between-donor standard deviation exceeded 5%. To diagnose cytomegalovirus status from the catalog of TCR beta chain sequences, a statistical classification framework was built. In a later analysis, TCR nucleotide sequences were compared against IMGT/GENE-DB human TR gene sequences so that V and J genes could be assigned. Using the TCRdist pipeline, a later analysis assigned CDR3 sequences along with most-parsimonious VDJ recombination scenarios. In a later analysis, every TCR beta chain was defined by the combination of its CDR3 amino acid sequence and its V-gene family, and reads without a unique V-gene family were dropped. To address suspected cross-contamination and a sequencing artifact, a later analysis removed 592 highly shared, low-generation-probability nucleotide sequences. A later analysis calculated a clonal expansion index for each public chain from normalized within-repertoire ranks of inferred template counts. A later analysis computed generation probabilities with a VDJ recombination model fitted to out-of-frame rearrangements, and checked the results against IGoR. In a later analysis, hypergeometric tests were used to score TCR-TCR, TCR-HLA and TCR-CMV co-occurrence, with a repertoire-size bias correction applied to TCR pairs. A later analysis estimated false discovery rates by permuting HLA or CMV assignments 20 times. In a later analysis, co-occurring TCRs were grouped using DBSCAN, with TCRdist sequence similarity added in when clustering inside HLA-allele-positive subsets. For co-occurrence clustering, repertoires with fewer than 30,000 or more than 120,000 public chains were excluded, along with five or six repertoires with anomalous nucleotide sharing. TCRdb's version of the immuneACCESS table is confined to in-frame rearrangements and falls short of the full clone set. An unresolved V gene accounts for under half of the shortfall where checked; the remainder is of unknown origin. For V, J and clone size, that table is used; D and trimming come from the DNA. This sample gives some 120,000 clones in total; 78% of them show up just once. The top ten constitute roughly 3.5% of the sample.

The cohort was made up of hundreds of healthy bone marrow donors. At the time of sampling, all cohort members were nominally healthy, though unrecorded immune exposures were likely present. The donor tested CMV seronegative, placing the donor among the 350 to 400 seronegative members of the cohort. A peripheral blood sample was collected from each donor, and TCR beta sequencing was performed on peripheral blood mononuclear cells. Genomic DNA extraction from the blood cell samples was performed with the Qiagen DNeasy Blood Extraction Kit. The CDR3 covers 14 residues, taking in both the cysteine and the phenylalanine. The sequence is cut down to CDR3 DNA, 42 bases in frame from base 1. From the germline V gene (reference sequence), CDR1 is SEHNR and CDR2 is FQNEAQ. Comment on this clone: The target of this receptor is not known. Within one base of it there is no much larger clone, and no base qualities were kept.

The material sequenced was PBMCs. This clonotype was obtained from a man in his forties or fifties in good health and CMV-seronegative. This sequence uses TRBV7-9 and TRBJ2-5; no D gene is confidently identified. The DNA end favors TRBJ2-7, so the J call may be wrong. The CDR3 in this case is CASSPLGISYEQYF. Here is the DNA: TGTGCCAGCAGCCCACTTGGTATTTCCTACGAGCAGTACTTC.